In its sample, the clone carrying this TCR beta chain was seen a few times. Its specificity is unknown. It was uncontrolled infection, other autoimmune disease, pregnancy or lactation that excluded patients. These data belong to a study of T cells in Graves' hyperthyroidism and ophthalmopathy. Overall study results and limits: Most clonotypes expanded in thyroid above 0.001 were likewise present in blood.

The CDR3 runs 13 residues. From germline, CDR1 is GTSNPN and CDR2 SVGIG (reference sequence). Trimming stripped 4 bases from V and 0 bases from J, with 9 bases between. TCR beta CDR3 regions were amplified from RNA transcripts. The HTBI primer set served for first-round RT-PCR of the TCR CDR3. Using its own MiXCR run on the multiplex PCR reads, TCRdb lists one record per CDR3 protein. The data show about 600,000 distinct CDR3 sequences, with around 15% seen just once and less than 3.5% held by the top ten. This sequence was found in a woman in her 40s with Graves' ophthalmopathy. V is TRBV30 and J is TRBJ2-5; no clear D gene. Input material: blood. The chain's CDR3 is CAWTGRNQETQYF. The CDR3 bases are TGTGCCTGGACAGGACGGAACCAAGAGACCCAGTACTTC.